Listed below are T cell receptor beta chains from one sample, sequenced in a study of T cells after yellow fever vaccination. One entry per CDR3 protein results from TCRdb running MiXCR on the 5' RACE reads. In the table there are 85,000 to 100,000 distinct CDR3 sequences, roughly 5.2% of which are singletons. Source: CD8+ T cells sorted from PBMCs, taken 10 days after the yellow fever booster vaccination. The origin of the receptors is a man between 18 and 29 years old who received the YFV17D yellow fever vaccine. The CDR3 runs from the conserved cysteine through the conserved F or W. A D gene is named only where the DNA matches it firmly. Clone size appears in some rows only: once, few, many, or a class for an expanded clone.

j_gene | v_gene | abundance | d_gene | CDR3nt | CDR3aa
TRBJ2-4 | TRBV11-2 | - | - | TGTGCCAGCAGCTTAGCGGGAGCCAAAAACATTCAGTACTTC | CASSLAGAKNIQYF
TRBJ1-2 | TRBV6-5 | - | - | TGTGCCAGCAGTCAAGGGACATTGGAAAACTATGGCTACACCTTC | CASSQGTLENYGYTF
TRBJ2-1 | TRBV20-1 | many | - | TGCAGTGCTAGAGTCGACTCAAGCTCCTACAATGAGCAGTTCTTC | CSARVDSSSYNEQFF
TRBJ1-4 | TRBV6-5 | few | - | TGTGCCAGCAGTTACTCGACAGCCGAGGAAAAACTGTTTTTT | CASSYSTAEEKLFF
TRBJ2-5 | TRBV2 | - | - | TGTGCCAGCAGCCGTTGGGGAGGCCAAGAGACCCAGTACTTC | CASSRWGGQETQYF
TRBJ2-2 | TRBV6-5 | - | - | TGTGCCAGCAGGATTGGACAAACAACCGAGCTGTTTTTT | CASRIGQTTELFF
TRBJ2-1 | TRBV7-2 | many | - | TGTGCCAGCAGCTTAGGGACTCTCACTGAGCAGTTCTTC | CASSLGTLTEQFF
TRBJ1-4 | TRBV18 | - | - | TGTGCCAGCTCACCACAGTGGTCCCTGAATGAAAAACTGTTTTTT | CASSPQWSLNEKLFF
TRBJ1-5 | TRBV12-3/TRBV12-4 | few | TRBD1 | TGTGCCAGCAGCCGGGACAGAAATCAGCCCCAGCATTTT | CASSRDRNQPQHF
TRBJ2-4 | TRBV7-2 | - | - | TGTGCCAGCAGCCCAACCGGGCCACCTTTTGGCGCCCGGAACATTCAGTACTTC | CASSPTGPPFGARNIQYF
TRBJ2-5 | TRBV28 | - | - | TGTGCCAGCAGTTTTGCGGGGTTTGCTGAGACCCAGTACTTC | CASSFAGFAETQYF
TRBJ1-5 | TRBV10-3 | - | - | TGTGCCATCACAGCTCAATATAGCAATCAGCCCCAGCATTTT | CAITAQYSNQPQHF
TRBJ1-6 | TRBV4-2 | - | TRBD1 | TGTGCCAGCAGCCCAACGGGACAGGGGGGTTCACCCCTCCACTTT | CASSPTGQGGSPLHF
TRBJ1-1 | TRBV20-1 | many | - | TGCAGTGCACCCCGGGAGGGGATGAACACTGAAGCTTTCTTT | CSAPREGMNTEAFF
TRBJ2-5 | TRBV11-1 | many | - | TGTGCCAGCTCGGCGGGAGAGACCCAGTACTTC | CASSAGETQYF
TRBJ2-3 | TRBV10-3 | few | TRBD2 | TGTGCCATCAGTGATAAGCGGGGCCCAGATACGCAGTATTTT | CAISDKRGPDTQYF
TRBJ2-1 | TRBV4-2 | few | TRBD2 | TGTGCCAGCAGCCAAGGGACTAGCGGGTCGAGTGAGCAGTTCTTC | CASSQGTSGSSEQFF
TRBJ2-1 | TRBV7-3 | - | - | TGTGCCAGCAGCTTGGGCAGGGGTAACAATGAGCAGTTCTTC | CASSLGRGNNEQFF
TRBJ2-3 | TRBV7-9 | once | - | TGTGCCAGCAGCCCTCCGACGAGCACAGATACGGAGTATTTT | CASSPPTSTDTEYF
TRBJ2-1 | TRBV9 | few | - | TGTGCCAGCAGCGCAACTAGTACCGATGAGCAGTTCTTC | CASSATSTDEQFF
TRBJ1-2 | TRBV4-1 | few | - | TGCGCCAGCACCCCCCGCAGTAATACGGATAATTACTATGGCTACACCTTC | CASTPRSNTDNYYGYTF
TRBJ1-4 | TRBV7-9 | - | - | TGTGCCAGCAGCCTTACCATAGGACTGTTTAATGAAAAACTGTTTTTT | CASSLTIGLFNEKLFF
TRBJ2-1 | TRBV7-9 | many | TRBD1 | TGTGCCAGCAGCTTAGTGTGGACAGGGGGCCACAATGAGCAGTTCTTC | CASSLVWTGGHNEQFF
TRBJ2-1 | TRBV12-5 | many | TRBD1 | TGTGCTAGTGGTATTACCGGGACAGGGCCCTACAATGAGCAGTTCTTC | CASGITGTGPYNEQFF
TRBJ2-1 | TRBV12-5 | few | - | TGTGCTAGTGGTTTGGTTCATGAGCAGTTCTTC | CASGLVHEQFF
TRBJ2-5 | TRBV20-1 | - | TRBD1 | TGCAGTGCGGAGACAGGGGAGGCGGCGGAGACCCAGTACTTC | CSAETGEAAETQYF
TRBJ2-1 | TRBV29-1 | - | - | TGCAGCGTTGAAGAAACAGGGCGGAATCCCTACAATGAGCAGTTCTTC | CSVEETGRNPYNEQFF
TRBJ2-1 | TRBV12-3/TRBV12-4 | - | TRBD2 | TGTGCCAGCACCCCGGGACTAGGGGTGCACGAGCAGTTCTTC | CASTPGLGVHEQFF
TRBJ2-5 | TRBV7-6 | many | - | TGTGCCAGCAGCGACGGCCGTACACAAGAGACCCAGTACTTC | CASSDGRTQETQYF
TRBJ2-3 | TRBV9 | few | TRBD1 | TGTGCCAGCAGCGTATGGGACAGACCCGGGGATACGCAGTATTTT | CASSVWDRPGDTQYF
TRBJ2-1 | TRBV27 | few | TRBD1 | TGTGCCAGCGGCCCAACAGGGGTCGAGCAGTTCTTC | CASGPTGVEQFF
TRBJ2-1 | TRBV7-2 | many | - | TGTGCCAGCAGGGGGGGCGGTGAGCAGTTCTTC | CASRGGGEQFF
TRBJ2-1 | TRBV5-6 | few | TRBD1 | TGTGCCAGCAGCCCCTGGGGACAGGGGGGGAATGAGCAGTTCTTC | CASSPWGQGGNEQFF
TRBJ2-1 | TRBV7-8 | many | - | TGTGCCAGCAGCTCCTCGGGGGGCCTGGATGAGCAGTTCTTC | CASSSSGGLDEQFF
TRBJ1-1 | TRBV7-9 | many | - | TGTGCCACCCCCGACGGGAACACTGAAGCTTTCTTT | CATPDGNTEAFF
TRBJ2-7 | TRBV12-3/TRBV12-4 | - | - | TGTGCCAGCAGTTTATGGACCTACGAGCAGTACTTC | CASSLWTYEQYF
TRBJ2-1 | TRBV11-2 | few | - | TGTGCCAGCAGCTGGGGCCCGGAGACAGCTAATGAGCAGTTCTTC | CASSWGPETANEQFF
TRBJ2-3 | TRBV6-5 | - | TRBD2 | TGTGCCAGCAGTTACTCGATCGACCTTAGCGGGGGGACCACAGATACGCAGTATTTT | CASSYSIDLSGGTTDTQYF
TRBJ1-1 | TRBV20-1 | - | - | TGCAGTGCCAGACAGGTACGCGGAGCTGAAGCTTTCTTT | CSARQVRGAEAFF
TRBJ2-3 | TRBV3-2 | many | - | TGTGCCAGCAGCCAACACCTCGGGACAGGGGGAGCCGATACGCAGTATTTT | CASSQHLGTGGADTQYF
TRBJ2-7 | TRBV5-1 | - | - | TGCGCCAGCAGCTTGGCCAGGGCTAACGAGCAGTACTTC | CASSLARANEQYF
TRBJ1-1 | TRBV4-1 | few | TRBD1 | TGCGCCAGCAGCCAAGATAGGGCCACCGACAGGGGTGAGATGAACACTGAAGCTTTCTTT | CASSQDRATDRGEMNTEAFF
TRBJ1-1 | TRBV6-5 | - | - | TGTGCCAGCAGTTACTCGGTAGGGCAGTATGAAGCTTTCTTT | CASSYSVGQYEAFF
TRBJ2-1 | TRBV28 | many | - | TGTGCCAGCAGCCTAGGACAGTCGGTTAGGAATGAGCAGTTCTTC | CASSLGQSVRNEQFF
TRBJ2-5 | TRBV5-5 | - | TRBD1 | TGTGCCAGCAGTTACAGGGGCCTCCGGGAGACCCAGTACTTC | CASSYRGLRETQYF
TRBJ2-3 | TRBV29-1 | many | TRBD1 | TGCAGCGCGGGACAGCCGTTGGATACGCAGTATTTT | CSAGQPLDTQYF
TRBJ1-6 | TRBV5-8 | - | - | TGTGCCAGCAGTTACTATAATTCACCCCTCCACTTT | CASSYYNSPLHF
TRBJ2-3 | TRBV7-9 | - | TRBD1 | TGTGCCAGCAGCTTAGGGGGACAGGGGTCAGATACGCAGTATTTT | CASSLGGQGSDTQYF
TRBJ1-1 | TRBV2 | many | - | TGTGCCAGCAGGGCAGGGCTTGAAGCTTTCTTT | CASRAGLEAFF
TRBJ2-2 | TRBV7-9 | - | - | TGTGCCAGCAGCTCGAGTCAGGGGTGGACCGGGGAGCTGTTTTTT | CASSSSQGWTGELFF
TRBJ2-1 | TRBV20-1 | medium-sized | TRBD2 | TGCAGTGCTCTCCTAGCGGGGGGACTAAGTCATGAGCAGTTCTTC | CSALLAGGLSHEQFF